The following is a T cell receptor (beta chain) sequence with its context. The antigen remains unidentified. The PCR used 60 Vbeta and 13 Jbeta primers. Only in-frame clones appear in the TCRdb table, and some are missing; sequencing was by immunoSEQ multiplex PCR. The sample yields tens of thousands of clones, about 73% seen once. The record originates from a study of cytomegalovirus exposure and HLA in healthy donors. Findings and limits, study-wide: Among TCR beta chains of equal frequency, HLA-associated ones were more clonally expanded in a later analysis.

Trimming left V 2 bases short and J 0 bases short, with 7 bases between. Germline V gene sequence: CDR1 MNHNS, CDR2 SASEGT. The length of the CDR3 is 14 residues. The TCR sequence derives from a young woman in good health and CMV-seronegative. The sequenced material came from PBMCs. The J gene is TRBJ2-5, the V gene TRBV6-1; unclear D gene. The CDR3 DNA is TGTGCCAGCAGTGAACCCGGGTACCAAGAGACCCAGTACTTC. Translated, it gives CASSEPGYQETQYF.